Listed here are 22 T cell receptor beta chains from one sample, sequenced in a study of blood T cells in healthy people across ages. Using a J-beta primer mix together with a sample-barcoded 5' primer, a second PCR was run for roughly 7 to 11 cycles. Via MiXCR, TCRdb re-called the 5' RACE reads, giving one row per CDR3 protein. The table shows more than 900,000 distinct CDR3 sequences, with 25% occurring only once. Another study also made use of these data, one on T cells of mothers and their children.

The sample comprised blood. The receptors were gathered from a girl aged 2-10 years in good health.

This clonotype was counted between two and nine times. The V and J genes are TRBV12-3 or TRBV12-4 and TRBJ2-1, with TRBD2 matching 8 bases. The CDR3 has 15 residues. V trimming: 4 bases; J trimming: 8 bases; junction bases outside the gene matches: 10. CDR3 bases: TGTGCCAGCAGTTCCCCCGGGGGGGAAGGGGATGAGCAGTTCTTC. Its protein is CASSSPGGEGDEQFF.

The CDR3, as DNA: TGTGCCAGCATTAAGCGACTAGCGGAAAACAATGAGCAGTTCTTC. This translates into CASIKRLAENNEQFF. The J gene is TRBJ2-1, the V gene TRBV2, with TRBD2 matching 9 bases. V lost 7 bases to trimming and J lost 5 bases; unmatched junction nucleotides: 9. This CDR3 is 15 amino acids long. The germline CDR1 and CDR2 sequences are SNHLY and FYNNEI.

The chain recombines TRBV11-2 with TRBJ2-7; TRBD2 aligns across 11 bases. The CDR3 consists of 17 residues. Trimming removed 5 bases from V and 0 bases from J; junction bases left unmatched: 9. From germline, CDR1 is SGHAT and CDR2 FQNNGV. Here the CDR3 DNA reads TGTGCCAGCAGCGTAGGACTAGCGGGCCTAAGCTCCTACGAGCAGTACTTC. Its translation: CASSVGLAGLSSYEQYF.

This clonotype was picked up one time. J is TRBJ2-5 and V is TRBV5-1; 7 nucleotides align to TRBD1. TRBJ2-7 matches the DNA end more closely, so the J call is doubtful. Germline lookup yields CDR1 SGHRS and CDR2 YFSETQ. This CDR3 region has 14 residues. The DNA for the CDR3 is TGCGCCAGCAAGTCGACAGGGACATCCTACGAGCAGTACTTC. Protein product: CASKSTGTSYEQYF.

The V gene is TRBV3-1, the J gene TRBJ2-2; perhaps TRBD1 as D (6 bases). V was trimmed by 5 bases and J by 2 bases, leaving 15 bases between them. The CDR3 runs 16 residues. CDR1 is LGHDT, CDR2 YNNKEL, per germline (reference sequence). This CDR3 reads CASSSTGTINTGELFF. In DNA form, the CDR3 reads TGTGCCAGCAGCTCTACCGGGACAATAAACACCGGGGAGCTGTTTTTT.

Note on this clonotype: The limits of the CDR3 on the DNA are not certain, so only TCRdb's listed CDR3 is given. The CDR3 here is CSARAAGWGFGAYF. The chain carries TRBV20-1 and TRBJ2-4; no check of the table's D call, TRBD1, against the DNA was made. The CDR3 totals 14 residues, both ends included. The germline gives CDR1 DFQATT, CDR2 SNEGSKA (reference sequence).

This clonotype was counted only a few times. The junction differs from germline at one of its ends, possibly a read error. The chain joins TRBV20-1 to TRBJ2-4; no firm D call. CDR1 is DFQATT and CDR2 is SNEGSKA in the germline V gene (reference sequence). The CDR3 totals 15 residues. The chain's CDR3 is CSARDRLLAKNIQYF. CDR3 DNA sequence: TGCAGTGCCAGAGATCGGTTGCTAGCCAAAAACATTCAGTACTTC.

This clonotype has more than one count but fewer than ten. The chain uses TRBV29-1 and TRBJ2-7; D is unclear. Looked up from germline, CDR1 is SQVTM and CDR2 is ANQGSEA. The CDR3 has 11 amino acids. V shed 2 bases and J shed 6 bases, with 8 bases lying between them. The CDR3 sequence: CSVELGAEQYF. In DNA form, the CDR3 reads TGCAGCGTTGAATTGGGCGCCGAGCAGTACTTC.

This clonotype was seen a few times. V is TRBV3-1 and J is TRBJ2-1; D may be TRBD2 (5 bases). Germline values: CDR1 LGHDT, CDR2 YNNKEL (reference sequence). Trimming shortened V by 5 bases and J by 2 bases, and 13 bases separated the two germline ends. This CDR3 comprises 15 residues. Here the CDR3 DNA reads TGTGCCAGCAGCACACCGGGGTTAACCTACAATGAGCAGTTCTTC. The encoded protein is CASSTPGLTYNEQFF.

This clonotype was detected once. CDR3 sequence: CASSLARGLNEKLFF. DNA of the CDR3: TGTGCCAGCAGTTTGGCCCGGGGCCTTAATGAAAAACTGTTTTTT. The genes are TRBV12-3 or TRBV12-4 and TRBJ1-4; TRBD1 might be the D (5 bases). There are 15 residues in the CDR3. V gave up 3 bases and J gave up 4 bases, with 12 bases separating them.

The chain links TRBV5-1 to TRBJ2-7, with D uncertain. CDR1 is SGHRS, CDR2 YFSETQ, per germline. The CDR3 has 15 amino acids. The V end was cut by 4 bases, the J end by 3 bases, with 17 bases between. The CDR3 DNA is TGCGCCAGCAGCCGGTCGTATACTAAGGTCTACGAGCAGTACTTC. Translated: CASSRSYTKVYEQYF.

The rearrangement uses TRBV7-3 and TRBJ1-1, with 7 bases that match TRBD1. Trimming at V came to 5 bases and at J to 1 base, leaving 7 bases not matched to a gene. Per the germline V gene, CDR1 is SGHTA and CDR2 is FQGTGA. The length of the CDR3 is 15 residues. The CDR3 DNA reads TGTGCCAGCAGCCTTACAGGGGAGGGGAACACTGAAGCTTTCTTT. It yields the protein CASSLTGEGNTEAFF. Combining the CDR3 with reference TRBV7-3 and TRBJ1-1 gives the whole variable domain GAGVSQTPSNKVTEKGKYVELRCDPISGHTALYWYRQSLGQGPEFLIYFQGTGAADDSGLPNDRFFAVRPEGSVSTLKIQRTERGDSAVYLCASSLTGEGNTEAFFGQGTRLTVV.

In DNA, the CDR3 is TGTGCCAGCAGCCTAGGACAGCCGACCAACAATGAGCAGTTCTTC. It translates to CASSLGQPTNNEQFF. The V gene is TRBV7-2, the J gene TRBJ2-5, with D perhaps TRBD1 (6 bases). The end of the DNA fits TRBJ2-1 better, so the J call may be wrong. Germline V gene lookup returns CDR1 SGHTA and CDR2 FQGNSA. The CDR3 spans 15 residues.

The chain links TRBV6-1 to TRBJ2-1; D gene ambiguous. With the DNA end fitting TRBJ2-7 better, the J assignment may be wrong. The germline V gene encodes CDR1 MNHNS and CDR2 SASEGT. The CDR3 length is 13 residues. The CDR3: CASSEIASYEQYF. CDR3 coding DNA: TGTGCCAGCAGTGAAATCGCGTCCTACGAGCAGTACTTC.

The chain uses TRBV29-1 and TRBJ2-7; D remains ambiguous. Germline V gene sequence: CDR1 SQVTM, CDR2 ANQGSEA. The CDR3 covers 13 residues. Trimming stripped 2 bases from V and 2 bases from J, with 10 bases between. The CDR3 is CSVELSLTYEQYF. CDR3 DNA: TGCAGCGTTGAACTCTCCCTTACCTACGAGCAGTACTTC.

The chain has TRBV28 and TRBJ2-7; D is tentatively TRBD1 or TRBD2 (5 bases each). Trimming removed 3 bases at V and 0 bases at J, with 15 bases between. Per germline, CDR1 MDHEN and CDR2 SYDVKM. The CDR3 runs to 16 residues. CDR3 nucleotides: TGTGCCAGCAGTTTTTTTAGGGCAGGGAGCTCCTACGAGCAGTACTTC. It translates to CASSFFRAGSSYEQYF.

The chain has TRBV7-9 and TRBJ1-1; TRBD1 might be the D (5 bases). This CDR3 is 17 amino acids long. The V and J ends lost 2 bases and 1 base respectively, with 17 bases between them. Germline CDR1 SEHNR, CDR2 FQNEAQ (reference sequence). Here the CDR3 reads CASSLIGTGQKNTEAFF. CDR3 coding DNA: TGTGCCAGCAGCTTAATCGGGACGGGGCAAAAGAACACTGAAGCTTTCTTT. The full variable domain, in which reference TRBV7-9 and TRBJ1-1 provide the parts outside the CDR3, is DTGVSQNPRHKITKRGQNVTFRCDPISEHNRLYWYRQTLGQGPEFLTYFQNEAQLEKSRLLSDRFSAERPKGSFSTLEIQRTEQGDSAMYLCASSLIGTGQKNTEAFFGQGTRLTVV.

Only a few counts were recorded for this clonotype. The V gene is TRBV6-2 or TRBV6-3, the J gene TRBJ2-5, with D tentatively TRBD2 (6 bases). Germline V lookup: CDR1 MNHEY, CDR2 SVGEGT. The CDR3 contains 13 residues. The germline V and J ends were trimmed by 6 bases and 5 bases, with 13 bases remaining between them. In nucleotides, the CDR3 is TGTGCCAGCAGAAGCGGGCCCGAGGAGACCCAGTACTTC. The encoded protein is CASRSGPEETQYF.

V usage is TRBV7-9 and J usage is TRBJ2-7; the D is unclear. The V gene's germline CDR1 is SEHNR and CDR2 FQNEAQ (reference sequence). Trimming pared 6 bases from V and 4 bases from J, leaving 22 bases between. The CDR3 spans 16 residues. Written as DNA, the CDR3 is TGTGCCAGCAGTAACGCGAGAGAAGCCAGGTCGTACGAGCAGTACTTC. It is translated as CASSNAREARSYEQYF.

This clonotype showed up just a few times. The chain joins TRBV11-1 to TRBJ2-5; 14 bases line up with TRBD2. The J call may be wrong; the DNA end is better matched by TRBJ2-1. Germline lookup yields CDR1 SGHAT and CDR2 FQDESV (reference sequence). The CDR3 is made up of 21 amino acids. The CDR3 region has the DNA TGTGCCAGCAGCTTAGCGCCTCGGACTAGCGGGAGGACCACCTACAGGAATGAGCAGTTCTTC. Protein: CASSLAPRTSGRTTYRNEQFF.

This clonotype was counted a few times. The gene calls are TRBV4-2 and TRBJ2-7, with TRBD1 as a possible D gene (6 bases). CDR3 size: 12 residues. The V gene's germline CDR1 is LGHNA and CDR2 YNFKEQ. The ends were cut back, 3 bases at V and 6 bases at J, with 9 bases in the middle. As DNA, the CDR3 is TGTGCCAGCAGCCAGGACAGTCCCGAGCAGTACTTC. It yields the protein CASSQDSPEQYF.

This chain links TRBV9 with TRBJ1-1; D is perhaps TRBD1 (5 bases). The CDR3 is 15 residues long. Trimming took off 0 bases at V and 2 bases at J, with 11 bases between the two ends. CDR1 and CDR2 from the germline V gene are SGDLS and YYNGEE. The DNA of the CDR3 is TGTGCCAGCAGCGTAGGTCGGGGCCGAAACACTGAAGCTTTCTTT. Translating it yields CASSVGRGRNTEAFF. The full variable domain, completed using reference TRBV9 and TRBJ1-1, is DSGVTQTPKHLITATGQRVTLRCSPRSGDLSVYWYQQSLDQGLQFLIQYYNGEERAKGNILERFSAQQFPDLHSELNLSSLELGDSALYFCASSVGRGRNTEAFFGQGTRLTVV.